This T cell receptor beta chain came from a study of cytotoxic CD8 clonotypes in ibrutinib-treated CLL. The data were produced by immunoSEQ multiplex PCR, yet TCRdb's version contains in-frame clones alone and is incomplete. The table has 50,000 or so clones, 50% to 65% seen once; the top ten hold less than 30%. The table lists this clone with a count of one. The CDR3 has 16 residues. Germline CDR1 SGHRS, CDR2 YFSETQ. Trimming left V 1 base short and J 4 bases short, with 14 bases between. Sample: PBMCs, taken after 24 months of ibrutinib treatment. The receptor was derived from a human donor with chronic lymphocytic leukemia. The J gene is TRBJ2-2, the V gene TRBV5-1; no clear D gene. The CDR3 spells CASSLLGLSSTGELFF. In DNA, the CDR3 is TGCGCCAGCAGCTTGTTAGGGCTGTCGAGCACCGGGGAGCTGTTTTTT.